The 12 T cell receptor beta chains in this list originate from one sample, sequenced in a study of CD8 T cells in ankylosing spondylitis. Each CDR3 protein gets one entry after TCRdb re-called the 5' RACE reads with MiXCR. Here the sample spans about 200,000 distinct CDR3 sequences, roughly 24% being singletons. The sequenced material came from blood, either unsorted or a sorted T cell fraction (not recorded which). The receptors were gathered from a male donor with ankylosing spondylitis or in good health (not recorded which).

The rearrangement links TRBV12-3 or TRBV12-4 to TRBJ2-1; weak D call: TRBD2 (6 bases). V was clipped by 6 bases and J by 6 bases, with 18 bases between them. This CDR3 has 15 amino acids. CDR3 loop: CASSLIGGPLNEQFF. DNA of the CDR3: TGTGCCAGCAGCCTGATTGGAGGGCCGCTCAATGAGCAGTTCTTC.

The chain employs TRBV6-5 and TRBJ1-5; D perhaps matches TRBD1 (5 bases). V lost 5 bases, J lost 4 bases, and 15 bases lay in between. There are 15 residues in the CDR3. Germline-derived CDR1 and CDR2 are MNHEY and SVGAGI. The CDR3 sequence: CASSHGDGSNQPQHF. In nucleotides, the CDR3 is TGTGCCAGCAGTCACGGGGACGGGTCAAATCAGCCCCAGCATTTT.

This clonotype was observed many times. This chain uses TRBV20-1 with TRBJ2-6, with D perhaps being TRBD1 or TRBD2 (5 bases each). Looked up from germline, CDR1 is DFQATT and CDR2 is SNEGSKA (reference sequence). The CDR3 is 14 amino acids. Trimming removed 3 bases from V and 2 bases from J, with 8 bases in between. CDR3 DNA: TGCAGTGCTAGGCAGGGAGCTGGGGCCAACGTCCTGACTTTC. Its protein product is CSARQGAGANVLTF.

This clonotype has ten or more counts. The CDR3 is CSARGTTIAKNIQYF. In DNA form, the CDR3 reads TGCAGTGCTAGAGGGACTACCATAGCCAAAAACATTCAGTACTTC. The chain employs TRBV20-1 and TRBJ2-4; D is perhaps TRBD2 (6 bases). The CDR3 totals 15 residues. V lost 1 base, J lost 0 bases, and 10 bases lay in between. The germline V gene has CDR1 DFQATT and CDR2 SNEGSKA (reference sequence).

The genes are TRBV6-6 and TRBJ2-3, with D hard to call. Trimming shortened V by 6 bases and J by 5 bases, and 3 bases separated the two germline ends. CDR3 length equals 10 residues. Germline values: CDR1 MNHNY, CDR2 SVGAGI (reference sequence). CDR3 sequence: CASRQDTQYF. The CDR3, as DNA: TGTGCCAGCAGACAAGATACGCAGTATTTT.

This clonotype was found many times. The junction shows a germline mismatch at one end, possibly a read error. The J gene is TRBJ1-1, the V gene TRBV12-3 or TRBV12-4; D unresolved. The length of the CDR3 is 15 residues. The CDR3, as DNA: TGTGCCAGCAGGCTACGGGATGGGAGGAACGCTGAAGCTTTCTTT. This gives the protein CASRLRDGRNAEAFF.

This clonotype was picked up many times. The gene calls are TRBV11-2 and TRBJ1-4; a possible D gene is TRBD1 (6 bases). CDR3 length equals 18 residues. CDR1 is SGHAT and CDR2 is FQNNGV in the germline V gene. Deletions cut 5 bases from V and 8 bases from J, with 27 bases between. CDR3: CASSPEEVGGRLREKLFF. The CDR3 region has the DNA TGTGCCAGCAGCCCAGAGGAGGTCGGGGGGCGCCTTAGGGAAAAACTGTTTTTT.

CDR3 loop: CATSDWASPNTGELFF. CDR3 nucleotides: TGTGCCACCAGTGATTGGGCTAGCCCGAACACCGGGGAGCTGTTTTTT. The rearrangement links TRBV24-1 to TRBJ2-2; D is perhaps TRBD2 (5 bases). V lost 2 bases and J 0 bases, leaving 9 bases between the germline ends. Germline V CDR1 and CDR2: KGHDR, SFDVKD. CDR3 length: 16 amino acids.

The chain has TRBV12-5 and TRBJ2-1; 7 bases are a match to TRBD1. Germline-derived CDR1 and CDR2 are LGHNT and FRNRAP. With V trimmed by 4 bases and J by 2 bases, 2 bases remained unmatched. The CDR3 has 14 residues. The CDR3 protein is CASGSGQPYNEQFF. The CDR3 bases are TGTGCTAGTGGTTCGGGACAGCCCTACAATGAGCAGTTCTTC.

There are a few counts of this clonotype. J is TRBJ2-7 and V is TRBV27, with D uncertain. Trimming took 4 bases from V and 0 from J, leaving 19 bases between them. Germline lookup yields CDR1 MNHEY and CDR2 SMNVEV (reference sequence). There are 17 residues in the CDR3. CDR3 DNA sequence: TGTGCCAGCAGTTCCCAACCCAGCGCGAAAAGCTCCTACGAGCAGTACTTC. It codes for CASSSQPSAKSSYEQYF.

In DNA form, the CDR3 reads TGTGCCAGCAGTCGACTACTAGCGGGAGGGCCGATAGATACGCAGTATTTT. Protein product: CASSRLLAGGPIDTQYF. This chain uses TRBV12-3 or TRBV12-4 with TRBJ2-3; 13 nucleotides agree with TRBD2. This CDR3 is 17 amino acids long. V dropped 5 bases and J dropped 5; count of bases not matched to a gene: 10.

This clonotype was picked up one time. V is TRBV5-1 and J is TRBJ2-1, with 10 bases identical to TRBD2. The CDR3 consists of 15 residues. Trimming at V came to 4 bases and at J to 3 bases, leaving 4 bases not matched to a gene. Germline lookup yields CDR1 SGHRS and CDR2 YFSETQ. This chain's CDR3 is CASSPLAGSYNEQFF. CDR3 bases: TGCGCCAGCAGCCCACTAGCGGGAAGCTACAATGAGCAGTTCTTC.